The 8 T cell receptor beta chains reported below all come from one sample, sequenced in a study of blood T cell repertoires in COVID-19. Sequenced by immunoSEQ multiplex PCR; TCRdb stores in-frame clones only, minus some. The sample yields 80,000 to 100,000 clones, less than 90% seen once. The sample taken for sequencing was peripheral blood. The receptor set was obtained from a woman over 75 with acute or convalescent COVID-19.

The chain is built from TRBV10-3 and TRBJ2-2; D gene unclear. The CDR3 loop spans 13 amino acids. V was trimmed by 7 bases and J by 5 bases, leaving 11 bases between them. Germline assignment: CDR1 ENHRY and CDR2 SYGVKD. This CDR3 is CAINRDSTGELFF. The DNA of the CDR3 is TGTGCCATCAATCGAGATTCGACCGGGGAGCTGTTTTTT.

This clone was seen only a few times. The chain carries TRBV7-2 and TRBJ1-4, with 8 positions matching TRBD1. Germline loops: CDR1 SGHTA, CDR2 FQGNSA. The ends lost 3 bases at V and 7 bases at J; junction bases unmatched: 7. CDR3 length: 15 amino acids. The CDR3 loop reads CASSFQGARGEKLFF. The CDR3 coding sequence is TGTGCCAGCAGCTTCCAGGGGGCGCGAGGTGAAAAACTGTTTTTT. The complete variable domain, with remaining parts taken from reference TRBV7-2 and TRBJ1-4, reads GAGVSQSPSNKVTEKGKDVELRCDPISGHTALYWYRQSLGQGLEFLIYFQGNSAPDKSGLPSDRFSAERTGGSVSTLTIQRTQQEDSAVYLCASSFQGARGEKLFFGSGTQLSVL.

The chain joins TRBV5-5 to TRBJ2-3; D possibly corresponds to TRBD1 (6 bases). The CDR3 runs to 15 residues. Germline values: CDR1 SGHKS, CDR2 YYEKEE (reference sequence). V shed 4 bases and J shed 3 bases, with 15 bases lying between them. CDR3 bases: TGTGCCAGCAGCAGTAGAACAGGGTTAACAGATACGCAGTATTTT. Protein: CASSSRTGLTDTQYF.

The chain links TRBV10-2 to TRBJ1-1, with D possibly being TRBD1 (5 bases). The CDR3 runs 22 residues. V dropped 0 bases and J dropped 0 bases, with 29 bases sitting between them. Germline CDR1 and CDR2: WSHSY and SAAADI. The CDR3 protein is CASSESRRSRAGTLWVNTEAFF. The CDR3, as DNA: TGCGCCAGCAGTGAGTCGAGAAGGTCCCGCGCAGGGACTTTGTGGGTGAACACTGAAGCTTTCTTT.

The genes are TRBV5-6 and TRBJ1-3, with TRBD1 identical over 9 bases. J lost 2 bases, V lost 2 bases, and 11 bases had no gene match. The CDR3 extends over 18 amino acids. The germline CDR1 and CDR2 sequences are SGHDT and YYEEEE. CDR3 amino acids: CASSLQGAGILAGNTIYF. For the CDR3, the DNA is TGTGCCAGCAGCTTACAGGGGGCAGGAATACTCGCTGGAAACACCATATATTTT.

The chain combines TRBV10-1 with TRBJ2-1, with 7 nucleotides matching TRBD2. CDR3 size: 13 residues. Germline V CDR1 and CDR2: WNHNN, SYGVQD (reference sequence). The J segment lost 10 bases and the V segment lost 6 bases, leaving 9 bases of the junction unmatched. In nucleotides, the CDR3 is TGCGCCAGCAGCCCCACGGGACTACGGGAGCAGTTCTTC. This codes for CASSPTGLREQFF.

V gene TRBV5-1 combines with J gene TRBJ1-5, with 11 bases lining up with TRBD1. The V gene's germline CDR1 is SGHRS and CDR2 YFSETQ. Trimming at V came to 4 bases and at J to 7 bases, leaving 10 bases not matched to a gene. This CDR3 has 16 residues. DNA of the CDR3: TGCGCCAGCAGCCCTGGGGACAGGGGGTTGGGGCAGCCCCAGCATTTT. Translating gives CASSPGDRGLGQPQHF.

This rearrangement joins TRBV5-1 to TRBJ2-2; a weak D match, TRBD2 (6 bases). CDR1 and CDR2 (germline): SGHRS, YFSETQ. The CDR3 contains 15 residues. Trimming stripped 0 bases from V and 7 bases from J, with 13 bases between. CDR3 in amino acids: CASSLASASGGELFF. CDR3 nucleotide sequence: TGCGCCAGCAGCTTGGCTAGCGCGTCCGGCGGGGAGCTGTTTTTT.